The clone carrying this T cell receptor beta chain has a single count. Antigen: not known. The CDR3 has 18 residues. Trimming removed 3 bases from V and 1 base from J, with 19 bases in between. CDR1 is SGHVS and CDR2 is FQNEAQ in the germline V gene. The record originates from a study of cytomegalovirus exposure and HLA in healthy donors. General study points: In an earlier analysis, about 87% or about 30%: the productive usage of most TCR beta V segments. According to reports, the classifier identified cytomegalovirus status with high specificity and sensitivity.

13 Jbeta primers and 60 Vbeta primers were used for the PCR. Some clones are missing from TCRdb's copy, which holds only in-frame ones; the method was immunoSEQ multiplex PCR. The sample includes 100,000 or so clones, less than 80% of them seen just once. Sequenced material: PBMCs. The genes are TRBV7-8 and TRBJ1-5; D perhaps matches TRBD1 (6 bases). The receptor comes from a young man in good health and CMV-seronegative. CDR3 in amino acids: CASSFTRQGLTSNQPQHF. In DNA form, the CDR3 reads TGTGCCAGCAGCTTCACGAGGCAGGGGCTAACAAGCAATCAGCCCCAGCATTTT. Full variable domain (rest looked up from reference TRBV7-8 and TRBJ1-5): GAGVSQSPRYKVAKRGQDVALRCDPISGHVSLFWYQQALGQGPEFLTYFQNEAQLDKSGLPSDRFFAERPEGSVSTLKIQRTQQEDSAVYLCASSFTRQGLTSNQPQHFGDGTRLSIL.